This T cell receptor (beta chain) was sequenced in a study of cytomegalovirus exposure and HLA in healthy donors. The ends were cut back, 4 bases at V and 4 bases at J, with 17 bases in the middle. The germline CDR1 and CDR2 sequences are SGDLS and YYNGEE. CDR3 length equals 15 residues. The PCR used 60 Vbeta and 13 Jbeta primers. Libraries were prepared by immunoSEQ multiplex PCR; TCRdb keeps only in-frame clonotypes and omits some of them. This table lists about 67,000 clones. The genes are TRBV9 and TRBJ1-1; D uncertain. The sequence was obtained from a boy between 5 and 17 years old in good health and CMV-seronegative. The sample was PBMCs. In DNA, the CDR3 is TGTGCCAGCAGCTTAAGCGGTCAAGGGCTCACTGAAGCTTTCTTT. This translates into CASSLSGQGLTEAFF.